This T cell receptor (beta chain) emerged from a study of T cells in Graves' hyperthyroidism and ophthalmopathy. Study background: The blood sample was taken at first diagnosis, before treatment began.

In this sample, this clonotype turned up many times. Thyroid ultrasound and orbital computed tomography, with clinical symptoms and serum thyroxine and TRAb, informed diagnoses. There were TCR beta CDR3 regions amplified from RNA transcripts. A set of HTBI primers served as the primers for a first-round RT-PCR of the TCR CDR3. TCRdb reprocessed the multiplex PCR reads via MiXCR and lists one record per CDR3 protein. The sample includes fewer than 400,000 distinct CDR3 sequences, approximately 15% of them seen just once. In germline, CDR1 is SQVTM, CDR2 ANQGSEA. The CDR3 runs 14 residues. The V segment lost 7 bases and the J segment 4 bases; nucleotides outside the gene matches: 9.

This TCR came from a woman aged 18-30 years with Graves' hyperthyroidism that later progressed to Graves' ophthalmopathy. The source material was blood. The chain recombines TRBV29-1 with TRBJ2-7, with 11 nucleotides matching TRBD1. The CDR3, as DNA: TGCAGCGCCGGACAGGGGGCTCGAGTTTACGAGCAGTACTTC. Encoded protein: CSAGQGARVYEQYF.